This T cell receptor beta chain is from a study of blood T cell repertoires in COVID-19. The CDR3 is 13 amino acids. V was clipped by 7 bases and J by 2 bases, with 8 bases between them. Germline V CDR1 and CDR2: MDHEN, SYDVKM. Assay used: immunoSEQ multiplex PCR; TCRdb lists only in-frame clones, some missing. The repertoire holds approximately 300,000 clones, roughly 90% seen once, with roughly 7.3% in the top ten. This chain links TRBV28 with TRBJ2-2; D uncertain. The sequence derives from a woman aged 25 to 39 with COVID-19, enrolled during active disease. Sequencing was performed on peripheral blood. This CDR3 is CASTPPNTGELFF. CDR3 coding DNA: TGTGCCAGCACCCCCCCTAACACCGGGGAGCTGTTTTTT.